This TCR beta chain derives from a study of cytomegalovirus exposure and HLA in healthy donors. The wider study: Of approximately 400 genotyped donors, about 80% clustered with self-reported Caucasian donors. General observations from the study: Most CMV-associated TCR beta chains appeared HLA-restricted in a later analysis. In an earlier analysis, about 87% or about 30%: the productive usage of most TCR beta V segments.

A word on this clone: Its specificity is unknown.

CDR3 length equals 14 residues. From germline, CDR1 is SEHNR and CDR2 FQNEAQ (reference sequence). V gave up 3 bases and J gave up 4 bases, with 11 bases separating them. PCR employed 60 Vbeta and 13 Jbeta primers. The repertoire was sequenced with immunoSEQ multiplex PCR; TCRdb's copy has only in-frame clones and lacks some. The sample holds 200,000 or so clones, 70% to 85% seen once. This chain links TRBV7-9 with TRBJ2-3; the D is unclear. Sequencing was done on a sample of PBMCs. The receptor was derived from a boy younger than 10 in good health and CMV-seronegative. This CDR3 reads CASSFKPYPDTQYF. For the CDR3, the DNA is TGTGCCAGCAGCTTCAAACCCTACCCAGATACGCAGTATTTT.